There are many counts of the clone carrying this T cell receptor (beta chain). What it binds is not known. The V end lost 5 bases, the J end lost 1 base, and 9 bases lay between the germline ends. The CDR3 spans 13 residues. The germline gives CDR1 SGHVS, CDR2 FNYEAQ. The sample belongs to a study of Graves' ophthalmopathy and Graves' hyperthyroidism. The sequenced template was RNA, covering the TCR beta CDR3 region. HTBI-primed first-round RT-PCR preceded second-round multiplex PCR. Each CDR3 protein is one row after TCRdb ran MiXCR on the multiplex PCR reads. Of some 750,000 distinct CDR3 sequences listed, 40% are singletons. The diagnosis was founded upon clinical symptoms, serum thyroxine, TRAb, thyroid ultrasound and orbital computed tomography. Points from the study as a whole: Among thyroid clonotypes expanded above 0.001 frequency, most also appeared in blood.

What was sequenced was peripheral blood. The rearrangement links TRBV7-6 to TRBJ2-7; D remains ambiguous. The sequence came from an adult man with Graves' ophthalmopathy. In nucleotides, the CDR3 is TGTGCCAGCAGCCCCCCCGGGTCCTACGAGCAGTACTTC. It is translated as CASSPPGSYEQYF.